Each of the 29 T cell receptor beta chains below was sequenced from the same sample in a study of blood T cell repertoires in COVID-19. Using immunoSEQ multiplex PCR, the repertoire was profiled, and TCRdb retains in-frame clones only, with some absent. The sample carries around 94,000 clones, roughly 82% recorded once. The material sequenced was peripheral blood. The receptors were gathered from a human donor in a cohort sampled during active COVID-19.

The V and J genes are TRBV5-1 and TRBJ1-4, with a weak D call TRBD1 (5 bases). The CDR3 totals 13 residues. The germline gives CDR1 SGHRS, CDR2 YFSETQ. V dropped 2 bases and J dropped 6 bases, with 8 bases sitting between them. The CDR3 sequence is CASSLGTYEKLFF. The CDR3 DNA reads TGCGCCAGCAGCTTAGGGACTTATGAAAAACTGTTTTTT.

CDR3 sequence: CASSERAGGHTDTQYF. The CDR3 DNA is TGTGCCAGCAGTGAAAGGGCGGGGGGACACACAGATACGCAGTATTTT. This chain links TRBV2 with TRBJ2-3, with TRBD2 matching over 8 bases. Per germline, CDR1 SNHLY and CDR2 FYNNEI. CDR3 length equals 16 residues. V was clipped by 2 bases and J by 2 bases; unmatched bases: 6.

CDR3 coding DNA: TGTGCCAGCAGCCAAGACCTGATTAGAGAGACCCAGTACTTC. This translates into CASSQDLIRETQYF. This chain links TRBV14 with TRBJ2-5; no firm D call. This CDR3 has 14 amino acids. CDR1 and CDR2 (germline): SGHDN, FVKESK. Trimming shortened V by 0 bases and J by 4 bases, and 9 bases separated the two germline ends. The complete variable domain, with remaining parts taken from reference TRBV14 and TRBJ2-5, reads EAGVTQFPSHSVIEKGQTVTLRCDPISGHDNLYWYRRVMGKEIKFLLHFVKESKQDESGMPNNRFLAERTGGTYSTLKVQPAELEDSGVYFCASSQDLIRETQYFGPGTRLLVL.

J is TRBJ2-2 and V is TRBV29-1; 7 bases match TRBD1. The CDR3 consists of 14 residues. V was clipped by 6 bases and J by 1 base; unmatched bases: 5. Germline V CDR1 and CDR2: SQVTM, ANQGSEA. CDR3 bases: TGCAGCGTCGGCCGGGACAGGAACACCGGGGAGCTGTTTTTT. Its protein product is CSVGRDRNTGELFF.

The J gene is TRBJ1-5, the V gene TRBV25-1; 7 bases are a match to TRBD1. This CDR3 has 16 amino acids. Trimming cost V 3 bases and J 4 bases; bases outside gene matches: 9. Germline V CDR1 and CDR2: MGHDK, SYGVNS. CDR3 coding DNA: TGTGCCAGCAGTGAGGGGACAGAATCGAGGAATCAGCCCCAGCATTTT. It specifies CASSEGTESRNQPQHF.

The chain combines TRBV5-4 with TRBJ1-1; D gene unclear. V was trimmed by 1 base and J by 1 base, leaving 8 bases between them. Germline CDR1 SGHNT, CDR2 YYREEE (reference sequence). The CDR3 consists of 14 residues. The CDR3 loop is CASSLSSRNTEAFF. The CDR3 DNA sequence: TGTGCCAGCAGCTTGTCAAGTAGGAACACTGAAGCTTTCTTT.

J is TRBJ2-7 and V is TRBV18; TRBD2 matches at 7 bases. In germline, CDR1 is KGHSH, CDR2 LQKENI. This CDR3 contains 16 residues. Trimming took 3 bases from V and 0 from J; bases not matched to a gene: 8. The CDR3 nucleotides are TGTGCCAGCTCACCGATGGGGGGAGGGAGCTCCTACGAGCAGTACTTC. It yields the protein CASSPMGGGSSYEQYF.

This clone has only a few counts. Since no conserved phenylalanine or tryptophan closes the CDR3, a read error is the likely cause. The DNA is left out, because the CDR3 cannot be placed on it with certainty; the CDR3 is given as TCRdb lists it. The chain joins TRBV19 to TRBJ2-2; the table names TRBD1, a call not compared with the DNA. Germline CDR1 reads LNHDA; CDR2 reads SQIVND (reference sequence). The CDR3 region is 14 residues in length, termini included. CDR3 amino acids: CASSIGLGQSPPFL.

The chain is built from TRBV28 and TRBJ1-2, with 9 bases aligning to TRBD1. Trimming took 2 bases from V and 6 from J; bases not matched to a gene: 10. The germline gives CDR1 MDHEN, CDR2 SYDVKM. The length of the CDR3 is 16 residues. CDR3 loop: CASSLPLGQGKHGYTF. The DNA for the CDR3 is TGTGCCAGCAGTTTACCGCTAGGACAGGGGAAGCATGGCTACACCTTC.

V is TRBV30 and J is TRBJ1-1; tentative D call: TRBD1 (5 bases). V dropped 2 bases and J dropped 5 bases, with 9 bases sitting between them. CDR3 length equals 12 residues. Germline CDR1 and CDR2: GTSNPN and SVGIG (reference sequence). The CDR3 nucleotides read TGTGCCTGGAGTAGGGGTCGGACTGAAGCTTTCTTT. It yields the protein CAWSRGRTEAFF.

This rearrangement joins TRBV4-3 to TRBJ2-2; D may be TRBD2 (6 bases). The V gene's germline CDR1 is LGHNA and CDR2 YSLEER. This CDR3 spans 13 amino acids. The germline V and J ends were trimmed by 3 bases and 6 bases, with 8 bases remaining between them. CDR3 coding DNA: TGCGCCAGCAGCCATTGGGGGGCCGGGGAGCTGTTTTTT. Translated, it gives CASSHWGAGELFF.

This chain connects TRBV4-3 to TRBJ1-6; possibly TRBD1 for D (6 bases). This CDR3 has 14 residues. V was cut by 1 base and J by 10 bases, with 11 bases left in between. From germline, CDR1 is LGHNA and CDR2 YSLEER. Written as DNA, the CDR3 is TGCGCCAGCAGCCAAGGGGGGGGCAGATCACCCCTCCACTTT. It yields the protein CASSQGGGRSPLHF.

The chain uses TRBV19 and TRBJ1-1; the match to TRBD1 covers 7 bases. CDR1 and CDR2 from the germline V gene are LNHDA and SQIVND (reference sequence). The CDR3 spans 14 residues. V was pared by 5 bases and J by 5 bases, with 8 bases of the junction left unmatched. CDR3 amino acids: CASSRQGGGTEAFF. CDR3 nucleotide sequence: TGTGCCAGTAGTCGACAGGGAGGAGGGACTGAAGCTTTCTTT. The variable domain in full, completed from reference TRBV19 and TRBJ1-1, reads DGGITQSPKYLFRKEGQNVTLSCEQNLNHDAMYWYRQDPGQGLRLIYYSQIVNDFQKGDIAEGYSVSREKKESFPLTVTSAQKNPTAFYLCASSRQGGGTEAFFGQGTRLTVV.

V is TRBV24-1 and J is TRBJ1-2; D gene uncertain. The CDR3 is 13 amino acids. Looked up from germline, CDR1 is KGHDR and CDR2 is SFDVKD. V was shortened by 3 bases and J by 8 bases, with 12 bases between the two germline ends. The CDR3 spells CATSDDIGRGYTF. The DNA of the CDR3 is TGTGCCACCAGTGATGATATTGGCCGCGGCTACACCTTC.

This rearrangement joins TRBV7-9 to TRBJ1-6; 7 bases align to TRBD1. Germline assignment: CDR1 SEHNR and CDR2 FQNEAQ (reference sequence). The junction had 5 bases not matched to a gene; V was cut back by 5 bases and J by 7 bases. The CDR3 is made up of 14 amino acids. The CDR3: CASSARDSNSPLHF. The CDR3 nucleotides read TGTGCCAGCAGCGCCCGGGACAGCAATTCACCCCTCCACTTT.

Of note for this clone: The sample holds other DNA sequences that translate to the same CDR3. CDR3 DNA sequence: TGTGCCACCAGCAGAGATCGCTATGGCTACACCTTC. Translating gives CATSRDRYGYTF. The chain carries TRBV15 and TRBJ1-2; no firm D call. From germline, CDR1 is LNHNV and CDR2 YYDKDF (reference sequence). This CDR3 is built from 12 residues. V was pared by 0 bases and J by 4 bases, with 3 bases between.

The chain joins TRBV5-1 to TRBJ2-6; D remains ambiguous. Germline assignment: CDR1 SGHRS and CDR2 YFSETQ. Trimming stripped 4 bases from V and 2 bases from J, with 10 bases between. The CDR3 totals 15 residues. In nucleotides, the CDR3 is TGCGCCAGCAGCGCAGACAACGCTGGGGCCAACGTCCTGACTTTC. Residues: CASSADNAGANVLTF.

The chain combines TRBV19 with TRBJ2-5; 11 bases agree with TRBD2. Germline V gene lookup returns CDR1 LNHDA and CDR2 SQIVND (reference sequence). The CDR3 has 15 amino acids. The J segment lost 4 bases and the V segment lost 5 bases, leaving 6 bases of the junction unmatched. The CDR3 DNA reads as TGTGCCAGTAGTCCTAGCGGGGGGCCGCGAGAGACCCAGTACTTC. This sequence encodes CASSPSGGPRETQYF.

The chain couples TRBV6-2 or TRBV6-3 to TRBJ1-5; tentative D call: TRBD1 (6 bases). Between the trimmed V and J ends, which lost 2 bases and 9 bases, there was a span of 17 bases. The CDR3 has 15 amino acids. The germline V gene encodes CDR1 MNHEY and CDR2 SVGEGT. For the CDR3, the DNA is TGTGCCAGCAGTTACCCGCGACAGGCTTGGGGGCCCCAGCATTTT. It encodes CASSYPRQAWGPQHF.

The table lists this clone with a count of one. The chain uses TRBV5-1 and TRBJ2-1; D is perhaps TRBD1 (6 bases). The CDR3 length is 14 residues. With 0 bases removed from V and 5 bases from J, the gap between germline ends came to 9 bases. Germline loops: CDR1 SGHRS, CDR2 YFSETQ. CDR3 nucleotides: TGCGCCAGCAGCTTGGTGGCAGGGGACAATGAGCAGTTCTTC. Protein: CASSLVAGDNEQFF.

The chain is built from TRBV6-2 or TRBV6-3 and TRBJ2-3, with 11 bases lining up with TRBD2. This CDR3 is built from 16 residues. Germline trimming cut 6 bases from V and 2 bases from J; bases unmatched to any gene: 7. The germline V gene has CDR1 MNHEY and CDR2 SVGEGT. CDR3 amino acids: CASSRSSGGITDTQYF. For the CDR3, the DNA is TGTGCCAGCAGCCGATCTAGCGGGGGGATCACAGATACGCAGTATTTT.

CDR3 nucleotides: TGTGCCAGCAGTTCAAACTACGGGGGCTACACCTTC. Translating it yields CASSSNYGGYTF. The V gene is TRBV12-3 or TRBV12-4, the J gene TRBJ1-2; no clear D. Trimming removed 4 bases at V and 8 bases at J, with 11 bases between. This CDR3 region has 12 residues.

The chain couples TRBV6-5 to TRBJ1-2; 10 bases fit TRBD1. J was trimmed by 8 bases and V by 6 bases; bases with no gene match: 9. The CDR3 is 14 amino acids. Germline assignment: CDR1 MNHEY and CDR2 SVGAGI. The CDR3 loop is CASSRDRGKEGYTF. CDR3 sequence (DNA): TGTGCCAGCAGCCGGGACAGGGGAAAAGAGGGCTACACCTTC.

The J gene is TRBJ1-1, the V gene TRBV14; 8 nucleotides line up with TRBD1. The CDR3 is 15 residues long. Germline V gene sequence: CDR1 SGHDN, CDR2 FVKESK. Trimming at V came to 4 bases and at J to 0 bases, leaving 4 bases not matched to a gene. In DNA, the CDR3 is TGTGCCAGCAGCCCCGGGGACAGGCTGAACACTGAAGCTTTCTTT. Its protein product is CASSPGDRLNTEAFF.

This chain connects TRBV5-1 to TRBJ1-2; 9 bases are shared with TRBD1. The CDR3 is 13 residues long. V lost 7 bases and J lost 4; bases outside the gene matches: 5. The germline CDR1 and CDR2 sequences are SGHRS and YFSETQ. Here the CDR3 reads CASSRDRAYGYTF. The CDR3 nucleotides read TGCGCCAGCTCCCGGGACAGGGCCTATGGCTACACCTTC.

The chain has TRBV16 and TRBJ2-7; TRBD1 matches 7 bases. Germline values: CDR1 KGHSY, CDR2 FQNENV. The CDR3 runs 14 residues. V shed 5 bases and J 0 bases; nucleotides not matched to a gene: 4. CDR3 protein: CASSSAGGSYEQYF. CDR3 sequence (DNA): TGTGCCAGCAGCAGTGCAGGGGGCTCCTACGAGCAGTACTTC.

This clone was counted only a few times. The chain carries TRBV3-1 (or the pseudogene TRBV3-2) and TRBJ2-7; D perhaps matches TRBD1 (6 bases). The ends were cut back, 0 bases at V and 4 bases at J, with 16 bases in the middle. The CDR3 has 16 residues. Germline CDR1 LGHDT, CDR2 YNNKEL (reference sequence). This chain's CDR3 is CASSQDQQGVFYEQYF. The CDR3 DNA sequence: TGTGCCAGCAGCCAAGATCAACAGGGAGTTTTTTACGAGCAGTACTTC.

The J gene is TRBJ2-5, the V gene TRBV15; D is ambiguous. V was cut by 0 bases and J by 3 bases, with 11 bases left in between. The CDR3 has 15 amino acids. The V gene's germline CDR1 is LNHNV and CDR2 YYDKDF (reference sequence). CDR3 coding DNA: TGTGCCACCAGCAGAGATGATACAGTTAAAGAGACCCAGTACTTC. Its translation: CATSRDDTVKETQYF.

This chain links TRBV19 with TRBJ1-2, with 8 nucleotides matching TRBD1. Trimming removed 6 bases from V and 3 bases from J; junction bases left unmatched: 12. This CDR3 contains 16 residues. Per germline, CDR1 LNHDA and CDR2 SQIVND (reference sequence). The CDR3 region is CASSQDRAGSDYGYTF. The CDR3 nucleotides read TGTGCCAGTAGCCAGGACAGGGCAGGGTCCGACTATGGCTACACCTTC.